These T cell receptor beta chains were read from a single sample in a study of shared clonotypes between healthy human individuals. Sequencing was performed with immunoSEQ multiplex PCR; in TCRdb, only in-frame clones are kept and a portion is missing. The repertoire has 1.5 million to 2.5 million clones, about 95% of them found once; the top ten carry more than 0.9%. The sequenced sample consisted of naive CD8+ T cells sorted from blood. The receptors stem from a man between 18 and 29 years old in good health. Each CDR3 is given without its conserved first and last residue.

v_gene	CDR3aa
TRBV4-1	ASSQLGNQETQY
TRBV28	ASSSVGVGPDEAF
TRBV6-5	ASSYSLEGADGYT
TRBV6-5	ASSSRDPAYEQY
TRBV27	ASSPGVISYNEQF
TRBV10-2	ASSEPGTDYQETQY
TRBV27	ASSLQGDSNQPQH
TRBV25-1	ASSDSPLQF
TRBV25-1	ATGAGTDNEQF
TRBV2	ASSGLAGPDTQY
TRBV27	ASSPAPSGRENEQY
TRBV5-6	ASSSGYGREQF
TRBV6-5	ASTDRGSNYGYT
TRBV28	ASSFGLSYEQY
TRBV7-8	ASSLDGGPAFTNYGYT
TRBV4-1	ASSQGGGPYNEQF
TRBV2	ASTALGGTDTQY
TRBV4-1	ASSHPGTLYGYT
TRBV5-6	ASSFQGGYSGYT
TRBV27	ASSTRAPYNEQF
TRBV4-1	ASSQEVPQVGDEQY
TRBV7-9	ASSPMGEEPTNEKLF
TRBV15	ATSSGTGNTEAF
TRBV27	ASSLALSMTGGFVYEQY
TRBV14	ASSQAVNYGYT
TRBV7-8	ASSLLSGSYEQY
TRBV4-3	ASSQVGKSTDTQY
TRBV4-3	ASSQDEGNTIY
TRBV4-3	ASSRLQGAEVSYNEQF